Listed here are 22 T cell receptor beta chains from one sample, sequenced in a study of cytomegalovirus exposure and HLA in healthy donors. Primers for the PCR totalled 60 Vbeta and 13 Jbeta. TCRdb's table, derived via immunoSEQ multiplex PCR, lists solely in-frame clones and lacks some. The profile covers 110,000 to 150,000 clones, with 70% to 85% appearing a single time and roughly 10% taken by the ten largest. Sequenced sample: PBMCs. The receptor set was obtained from a woman aged 55-70 years in good health and CMV-seropositive.

The chain links TRBV6-4 to TRBJ2-2; D is unresolved. This CDR3 contains 14 residues. CDR1 and CDR2 (germline): MRHNA, SNTAGT. Trimming pared 7 bases from V and 2 bases from J, leaving 11 bases between. In nucleotides, the CDR3 is TGTGCCAGCATGTCGACTCCTAACACCGGGGAGCTGTTTTTT. Encoded protein: CASMSTPNTGELFF.

V is TRBV2 and J is TRBJ2-4; D perhaps matches TRBD1 (6 bases). This CDR3 has 14 amino acids. Trimming removed 2 bases from V and 7 bases from J, with 12 bases in between. CDR1 and CDR2 from the germline V gene are SNHLY and FYNNEI. The CDR3 is CASSEMDRRNIQYF. DNA of the CDR3: TGTGCCAGCAGTGAAATGGACAGACGCAACATTCAGTACTTC.

This chain uses TRBV28 with TRBJ2-7; TRBD2 aligns across 11 bases. The germline gives CDR1 MDHEN, CDR2 SYDVKM. V lost 6 bases to trimming and J lost 10 bases; unmatched junction nucleotides: 14. The CDR3 spans 15 residues. As DNA, the CDR3 is TGTGCCAGCAGCCCCCCCTGGAGTAGCGGGAGGGCCCAGTACTTC. Its protein product is CASSPPWSSGRAQYF. The complete variable domain, with remaining parts taken from reference TRBV28 and TRBJ2-7, reads DVKVTQSSRYLVKRTGEKVFLECVQDMDHENMFWYRQDPGLGLRLIYFSYDVKMKEKGDIPEGYSVSREKKERFSLILESASTNQTSMYLCASSPPWSSGRAQYFGPGTRLTVT.

The chain carries TRBV15 and TRBJ1-5, with a possible D match to TRBD1 (5 bases). The V gene's germline CDR1 is LNHNV and CDR2 YYDKDF (reference sequence). There are 16 residues in the CDR3. The germline V and J ends were trimmed by 0 bases and 5 bases, with 14 bases remaining between them. CDR3 nucleotide sequence: TGTGCCACCAGCAGAGATCTGGGCAGGGTCTATCAGCCCCAGCATTTT. Its translation: CATSRDLGRVYQPQHF.

V usage is TRBV19 and J usage is TRBJ2-1; the D gene is possibly TRBD1 (6 bases). V was clipped by 5 bases and J by 4 bases, with 15 bases between them. The V gene's germline CDR1 is LNHDA and CDR2 SQIVND (reference sequence). This CDR3 has 15 residues. The chain's CDR3 is CASSLPGQEYNEQFF. In nucleotides, the CDR3 is TGTGCCAGTAGTCTACCGGGACAAGAATACAATGAGCAGTTCTTC.

The chain has TRBV5-1 and TRBJ1-2; D unclear. Trimming left V 0 bases short and J 5 bases short, with 8 bases between. There are 13 residues in the CDR3. Per germline, CDR1 SGHRS and CDR2 YFSETQ. CDR3 protein: CASSLDSNYGYTF. In DNA, the CDR3 is TGCGCCAGCAGCTTGGACAGCAATTATGGCTACACCTTC.

This rearrangement joins TRBV7-2 to TRBJ2-1, with 8 bases matching TRBD1. The germline CDR1 and CDR2 sequences are SGHTA and FQGNSA. This CDR3 contains 18 residues. V dropped 5 bases and J dropped 4; count of bases not matched to a gene: 16. The CDR3 DNA follows: TGTGCCAGCAGCCCCGGGCCCAGGGGGCCTGGGGTATACAATGAGCAGTTCTTC. Protein sequence: CASSPGPRGPGVYNEQFF.

The chain carries TRBV29-1 and TRBJ2-5, with TRBD2 matching 7 bases. CDR3 length: 14 residues. CDR1 is SQVTM, CDR2 ANQGSEA, per germline. Trimming removed 5 bases from V and 7 bases from J; junction bases left unmatched: 13. The DNA for the CDR3 is TGCAGCGTTTATGAGGGAGGGCCCGCTGTGACCCAGTACTTC. It specifies CSVYEGGPAVTQYF.

The V call is TRBV27, the J call TRBJ2-3; 10 positions match TRBD2. The germline V gene encodes CDR1 MNHEY and CDR2 SMNVEV (reference sequence). The CDR3 sequence is 15 residues long. The junction had 10 bases not matched to a gene; V was cut back by 7 bases and J by 6 bases. The CDR3 reads CASKDPSGGEDTQYF. CDR3 sequence (DNA): TGTGCCAGCAAAGACCCTAGCGGGGGAGAGGATACGCAGTATTTT.

The genes are TRBV7-9 and TRBJ1-4; D perhaps matches TRBD1 (5 bases). CDR3 length equals 12 residues. V lost 5 bases, J lost 7 bases, and 8 bases lay in between. CDR1 is SEHNR, CDR2 FQNEAQ, per germline (reference sequence). The CDR3 loop reads CASSIGAEKLFF. CDR3 bases: TGTGCCAGCAGCATAGGGGCTGAAAAACTGTTTTTT.

Notes on this clone: Other DNA sequences within the sample encode an identical CDR3. The V and J genes are TRBV7-9 and TRBJ2-5, with 9 bases that match TRBD1. The ends lost 5 bases at V and 4 bases at J; junction bases unmatched: 2. Per the germline V gene, CDR1 is SEHNR and CDR2 is FQNEAQ (reference sequence). The CDR3 is 13 residues long. The CDR3 DNA is TGTGCCAGCAGCCTGGGACAGGGAGAGACCCAGTACTTC. Protein product: CASSLGQGETQYF. Combining the CDR3 with reference TRBV7-9 and TRBJ2-5 gives the whole variable domain DTGVSQNPRHKITKRGQNVTFRCDPISEHNRLYWYRQTLGQGPEFLTYFQNEAQLEKSRLLSDRFSAERPKGSFSTLEIQRTEQGDSAMYLCASSLGQGETQYFGPGTRLLVL.

In its sample, this clone was seen a few times. This rearrangement joins TRBV28 to TRBJ2-5; TRBD1 might be the D (6 bases). The J call is doubtful: the DNA matches TRBJ2-7 better. Germline CDR1 and CDR2: MDHEN and SYDVKM. The CDR3 length is 14 residues. CDR3 DNA: TGTGCCAGCAGGGACAGTCATGACTCCTACGAGCAGTACTTC. It encodes CASRDSHDSYEQYF.

This clone was counted only a few times. The genes are TRBV5-5 and TRBJ1-3; D gene unclear. The V and J ends lost 2 bases and 0 bases respectively, with 6 bases between them. The CDR3 sequence is 14 residues long. Germline V gives CDR1 SGHKS, CDR2 YYEKEE (reference sequence). For the CDR3, the DNA is TGTGCCAGCAGCTTCACAGTCTCTGGAAACACCATATATTTT. This gives the protein CASSFTVSGNTIYF.

The chain is built from TRBV9 and TRBJ2-5; possible D gene TRBD1, 6 bases. Trimming removed 0 bases at V and 5 bases at J, with 14 bases between. Per germline, CDR1 SGDLS and CDR2 YYNGEE. The CDR3 sequence is 15 residues long. This chain's CDR3 is CASSVAWTDGETQYF. The DNA of the CDR3 is TGTGCCAGCAGCGTAGCTTGGACAGACGGGGAGACCCAGTACTTC.

V and J are TRBV30 and TRBJ1-5; a possible D gene is TRBD1 (6 bases). The CDR3 contains 13 residues. Trimming pared 3 bases from V and 3 bases from J, leaving 9 bases between. Germline CDR1 GTSNPN, CDR2 SVGIG (reference sequence). CDR3 amino acids: CAWRGQLNQPQHF. Here the CDR3 DNA reads TGTGCCTGGAGAGGACAGCTCAATCAGCCCCAGCATTTT.

The J gene is TRBJ2-3, the V gene TRBV7-9; no definite D call. Deletions cut 2 bases from V and 2 bases from J, with 11 bases between. There are 15 residues in the CDR3. Germline V CDR1 and CDR2: SEHNR, FQNEAQ (reference sequence). CDR3 nucleotides: TGTGCCAGCAGCTTACTGAACAAAAACACAGATACGCAGTATTTT. It encodes CASSLLNKNTDTQYF. The complete variable domain, with remaining parts taken from reference TRBV7-9 and TRBJ2-3, reads DTGVSQNPRHKITKRGQNVTFRCDPISEHNRLYWYRQTLGQGPEFLTYFQNEAQLEKSRLLSDRFSAERPKGSFSTLEIQRTEQGDSAMYLCASSLLNKNTDTQYFGPGTRLTVL.

The chain uses TRBV29-1 and TRBJ1-2; 8 bases fit TRBD1. The CDR3 has 16 residues. Germline V gene data show CDR1 as SQVTM and CDR2 as ANQGSEA. With V trimmed by 4 bases and J by 5 bases, 15 bases remained unmatched. The CDR3 sequence: CSVGQMGQARRYGYTF. The CDR3 coding sequence is TGCAGCGTTGGCCAGATGGGACAGGCAAGGAGGTATGGCTACACCTTC.

The rearrangement joins TRBV6-5 to TRBJ1-4, with 7 positions matching TRBD1. Germline V gene lookup returns CDR1 MNHEY and CDR2 SVGAGI. V shed 0 bases, J shed 0 bases, and the junction held 1 base outside the gene matches. CDR3 length equals 16 residues. In nucleotides, the CDR3 is TGTGCCAGCAGTTACTCTGGACAGGCAACTAATGAAAAACTGTTTTTT. Encoded protein: CASSYSGQATNEKLFF.

In its sample, this clone was seen once. The chain joins TRBV7-9 to TRBJ1-1; 7 bases are shared with TRBD1. V lost 2 bases, J lost 4 bases, and 13 bases stayed unmatched. The CDR3 contains 17 residues. CDR1 and CDR2 (germline): SEHNR, FQNEAQ (reference sequence). The chain's CDR3 is CASSLRQGGFESTEAFF. CDR3 bases: TGTGCCAGCAGCTTAAGGCAGGGGGGTTTTGAAAGCACTGAAGCTTTCTTT.

V gene TRBV5-1 combines with J gene TRBJ2-1, with 8 bases fitting TRBD2. This CDR3 has 18 amino acids. V shed 0 bases and J 2 bases; nucleotides not matched to a gene: 10. Germline V gives CDR1 SGHRS, CDR2 YFSETQ. The CDR3 coding sequence is TGCGCCAGCAGCTTGGCTGGGTTAACTAGCGGAACCTACAATGAGCAGTTCTTC. Translation gives CASSLAGLTSGTYNEQFF.

The chain carries TRBV7-2 and TRBJ2-3; D perhaps matches TRBD1 (6 bases). Germline V gene lookup returns CDR1 SGHTA and CDR2 FQGNSA. With 7 bases removed from V and 6 bases from J, the gap between germline ends came to 14 bases. This CDR3 region has 13 residues. The CDR3 nucleotides are TGTGCCAGCACCCCAGGGGACGGGGATACGCAGTATTTT. It translates to CASTPGDGDTQYF.

V is TRBV28 and J is TRBJ2-5; D not resolved. Trimming took 5 bases from V and 0 from J, leaving 7 bases between them. Germline-derived CDR1 and CDR2 are MDHEN and SYDVKM. The length of the CDR3 is 13 residues. The CDR3 here is CASSTIYQETQYF. The DNA of the CDR3 is TGTGCCAGCAGTACTATATACCAAGAGACCCAGTACTTC.